This TCR beta chain was recovered during a study of blood T cell dynamics during melanoma immunotherapy. Study conclusions and caveats: The study could not tell melanoma-specific clones from general immune activation. At W3, later disease-control patients showed bifurcated PBMC repertoire changes, unlike progressors.

Time point defined: pre-treatment baseline. Samples come from before therapy and from week 3 after the first blockade cycle. Germline CDR1 is SGHTS and CDR2 is YDEGEE. The V segment lost 6 bases and the J segment 5 bases; nucleotides outside the gene matches: 7. The CDR3 consists of 13 residues. For this clone: What it binds is not known.

Here immunoSEQ multiplex PCR was the method, and the copy in TCRdb shows in-frame clones only, minus some. The sample has some 15,000 clones, approximately 90% seen once; the top ten hold 1.5% to 2%. This material consisted of blood, taken from a patient treated with checkpoint blockade. V usage is TRBV5-8 and J usage is TRBJ1-2; 7 bases match TRBD1. The TCR originated in a human donor with melanoma. CDR3 amino acids: CASMLRGPYGYTF. The CDR3, as DNA: TGTGCCAGCATGCTAAGGGGGCCTTATGGCTACACCTTC.